This TCR beta chain was identified during a study of T-cell memory formation after mild COVID-19. The V and J ends lost 0 bases and 3 bases respectively, with 6 bases between them. Germline assignment: CDR1 MNHEY and CDR2 SVGAGI. The CDR3 runs to 14 residues. Study-wide results and caveats: A balance of CD4 and CD8 characterized clones contracting day 15 to 85, whereas later expanders leaned CD4+.

This clonotype was seen more than once but under ten times. Its antigen is unidentified. Each CDR3 protein is one row after TCRdb ran MiXCR on the 5' RACE reads. In the table there are under 300,000 distinct CDR3 sequences, 15% to 20% of which are singletons. Sample: PBMCs or a T cell subset sorted from them (not recorded which). The V call is TRBV6-5, the J call TRBJ2-1; D ambiguous. The source of this sequence is a man aged 18-30 years who had mild COVID-19 (a few samples of this study predate the infection). Cell type and time point are not known. In DNA, the CDR3 is TGTGCCAGCAGTTACTCGGAGAGCTACAATGAGCAGTTCTTC. Protein sequence: CASSYSESYNEQFF.